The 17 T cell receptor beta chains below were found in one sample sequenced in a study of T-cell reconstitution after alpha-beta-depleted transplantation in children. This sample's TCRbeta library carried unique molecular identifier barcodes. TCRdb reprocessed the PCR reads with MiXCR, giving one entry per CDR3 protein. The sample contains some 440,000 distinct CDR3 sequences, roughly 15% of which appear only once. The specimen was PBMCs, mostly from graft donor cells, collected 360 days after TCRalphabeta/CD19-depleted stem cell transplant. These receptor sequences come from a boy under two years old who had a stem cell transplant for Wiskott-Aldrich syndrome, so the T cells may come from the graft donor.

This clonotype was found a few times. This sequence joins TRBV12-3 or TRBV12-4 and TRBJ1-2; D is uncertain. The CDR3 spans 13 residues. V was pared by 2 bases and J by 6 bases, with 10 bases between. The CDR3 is CASSLREANGYTF. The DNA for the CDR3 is TGTGCCAGCAGTTTAAGGGAGGCGAATGGCTACACCTTC.

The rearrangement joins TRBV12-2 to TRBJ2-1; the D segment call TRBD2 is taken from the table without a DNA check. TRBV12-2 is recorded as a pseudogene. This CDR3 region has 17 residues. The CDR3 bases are TGTGCAAGTCGCTTAGCTCCTAGCGGTGACTCCTACAATGAGCAGTTCTTC. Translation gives CASRLAPSGDSYNEQFF.

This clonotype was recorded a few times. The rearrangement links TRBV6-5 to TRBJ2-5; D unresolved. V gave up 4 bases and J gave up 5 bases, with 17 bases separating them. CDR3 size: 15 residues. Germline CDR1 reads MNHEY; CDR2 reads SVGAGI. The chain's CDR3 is CASSSGRSLRETQYF. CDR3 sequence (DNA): TGTGCCAGCAGTTCTGGCCGTTCCCTTCGGGAGACCCAGTACTTC.

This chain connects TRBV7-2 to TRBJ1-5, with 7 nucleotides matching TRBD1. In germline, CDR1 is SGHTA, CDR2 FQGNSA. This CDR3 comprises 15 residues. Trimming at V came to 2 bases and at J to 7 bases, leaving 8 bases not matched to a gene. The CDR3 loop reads CASSLRGGAQQPQHF. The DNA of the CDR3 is TGTGCCAGCAGCTTACGAGGGGGCGCCCAACAGCCCCAGCATTTT.

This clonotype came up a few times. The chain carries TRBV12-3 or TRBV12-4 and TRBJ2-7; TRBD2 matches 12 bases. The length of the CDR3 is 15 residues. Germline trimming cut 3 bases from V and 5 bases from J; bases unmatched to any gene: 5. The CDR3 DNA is TGTGCCAGCAGTTTTGCTAGCGGGAGGGCCAACGAGCAGTACTTC. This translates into CASSFASGRANEQYF.

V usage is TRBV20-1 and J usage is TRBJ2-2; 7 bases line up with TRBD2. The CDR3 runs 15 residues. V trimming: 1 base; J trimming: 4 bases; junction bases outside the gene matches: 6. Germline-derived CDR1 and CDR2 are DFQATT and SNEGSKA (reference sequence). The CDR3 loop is CSARVKLATTGELFF. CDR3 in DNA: TGCAGTGCTAGAGTCAAACTAGCGACCACCGGGGAGCTGTTTTTT.

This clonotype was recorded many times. CDR3 residues: CASSQDLDVGLAGENEQYF. In DNA form, the CDR3 reads TGTGCCAGCAGCCAAGACCTGGATGTAGGACTAGCGGGAGAAAACGAGCAGTACTTC. The gene calls are TRBV4-2 and TRBJ2-7, with 13 bases aligning to TRBD2. Germline CDR1 and CDR2: LGHNA and YNFKEQ. The J segment lost 5 bases and the V segment lost 0 bases, leaving 13 bases of the junction unmatched. CDR3 length: 19 amino acids.

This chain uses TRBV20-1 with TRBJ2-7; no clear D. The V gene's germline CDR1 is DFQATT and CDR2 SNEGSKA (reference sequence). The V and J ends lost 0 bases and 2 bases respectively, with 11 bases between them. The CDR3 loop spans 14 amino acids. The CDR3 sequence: CSAREGIFPYEQYF. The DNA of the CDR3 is TGCAGTGCTAGAGAGGGGATCTTTCCCTACGAGCAGTACTTC.

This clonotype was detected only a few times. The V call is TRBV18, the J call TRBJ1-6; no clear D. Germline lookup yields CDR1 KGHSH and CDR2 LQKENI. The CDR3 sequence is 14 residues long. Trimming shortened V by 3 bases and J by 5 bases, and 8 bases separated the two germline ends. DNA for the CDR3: TGTGCCAGCTCACCTGCCACTAATAATTCACCCCTCCACTTT. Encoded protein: CASSPATNNSPLHF.

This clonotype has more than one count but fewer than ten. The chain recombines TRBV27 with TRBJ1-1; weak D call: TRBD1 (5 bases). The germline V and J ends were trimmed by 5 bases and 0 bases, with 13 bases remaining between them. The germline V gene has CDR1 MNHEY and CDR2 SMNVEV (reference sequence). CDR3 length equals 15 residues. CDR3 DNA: TGTGCCAGCAGTACCCGTGGGGGGATGAACACTGAAGCTTTCTTT. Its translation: CASSTRGGMNTEAFF.

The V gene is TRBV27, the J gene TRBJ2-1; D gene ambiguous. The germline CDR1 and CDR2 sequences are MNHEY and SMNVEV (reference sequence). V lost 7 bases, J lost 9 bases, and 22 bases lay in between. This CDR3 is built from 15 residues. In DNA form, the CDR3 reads TGTGCCAGCATTGGTAGTTTATCATATAGAGGTGAGCAGTTCTTC. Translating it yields CASIGSLSYRGEQFF.

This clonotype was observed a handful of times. The CDR3 protein is CAISERTAQETQYF. DNA for the CDR3: TGTGCCATCAGTGAGAGGACGGCTCAAGAGACCCAGTACTTC. The J gene is TRBJ2-5, the V gene TRBV10-3, with D unclear. V was trimmed by 2 bases and J by 2 bases, leaving 9 bases between them. CDR1 and CDR2 (germline): ENHRY, SYGVKD. This CDR3 spans 14 amino acids.

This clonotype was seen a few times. The CDR3 DNA reads as TGTGCCAGCAGCTTAGTGGGCAGAGAAGCTTTCTTT. This codes for CASSLVGREAFF. The V call is TRBV7-9, the J call TRBJ1-1; D unresolved. The V gene lost 1 base and the J gene lost 8 bases, with 8 bases spanning the gap. Germline assignment: CDR1 SEHNR and CDR2 FQNEAQ (reference sequence). The CDR3 contains 12 residues. Full variable domain (remainder filled in from reference TRBV7-9 and TRBJ1-1): DTGVSQNPRHKITKRGQNVTFRCDPISEHNRLYWYRQTLGQGPEFLTYFQNEAQLEKSRLLSDRFSAERPKGSFSTLEIQRTEQGDSAMYLCASSLVGREAFFGQGTRLTVV.

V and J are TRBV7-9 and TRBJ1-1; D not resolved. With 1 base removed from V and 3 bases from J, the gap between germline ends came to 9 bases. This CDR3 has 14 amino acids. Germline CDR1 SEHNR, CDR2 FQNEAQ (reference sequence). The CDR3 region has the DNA TGTGCCAGCAGCTTAGAGCCCGGGTACACTGAAGCTTTCTTT. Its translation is CASSLEPGYTEAFF.

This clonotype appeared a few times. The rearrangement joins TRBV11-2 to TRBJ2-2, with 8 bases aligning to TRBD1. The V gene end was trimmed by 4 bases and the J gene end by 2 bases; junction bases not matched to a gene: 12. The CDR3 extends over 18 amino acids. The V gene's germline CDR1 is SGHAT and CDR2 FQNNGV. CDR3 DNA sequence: TGTGCCAGCAGCTCCCCACGGACAGGGCCCTTCAACACCGGGGAGCTGTTTTTT. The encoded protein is CASSSPRTGPFNTGELFF.

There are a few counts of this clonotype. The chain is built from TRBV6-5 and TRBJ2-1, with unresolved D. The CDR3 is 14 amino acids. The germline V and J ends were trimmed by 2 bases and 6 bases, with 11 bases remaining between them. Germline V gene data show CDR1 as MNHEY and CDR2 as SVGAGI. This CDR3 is CASSYLGRSNEQFF. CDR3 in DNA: TGTGCCAGCAGTTACCTCGGCCGAAGCAATGAGCAGTTCTTC.

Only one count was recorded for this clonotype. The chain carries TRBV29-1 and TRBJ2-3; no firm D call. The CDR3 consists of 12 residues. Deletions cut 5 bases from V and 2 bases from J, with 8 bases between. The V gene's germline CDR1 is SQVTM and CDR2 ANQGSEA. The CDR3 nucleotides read TGCAGCGTTAGCCCGGCCACAGATACGCAGTATTTT. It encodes CSVSPATDTQYF.